The next 30 T cell receptor beta chains were all read from a single sample in a study of T cell changes during pregnancy in multiple sclerosis. TCRdb's table, derived via immunoSEQ multiplex PCR, lists solely in-frame clones and lacks some. In the table there are about 41,000 clones, 89% of which are singletons. This sample comprised CD4+ T cells from peripheral blood mononuclear cells, obtained in the first trimester of pregnancy. The origin of the receptors is a female donor with multiple sclerosis, enrolled in a pregnancy study.

The chain carries TRBV7-6 and TRBJ1-1; D unresolved. CDR3 length: 14 amino acids. Germline V CDR1 and CDR2: SGHVS, FNYEAQ. V was trimmed by 2 bases and J by 1 base, leaving 8 bases between them. The CDR3 nucleotides are TGTGCCAGCAGCTTAATCGGTGGGAACACTGAAGCTTTCTTT. It yields the protein CASSLIGGNTEAFF.

The chain couples TRBV7-9 to TRBJ2-5; 9 positions match TRBD1. CDR1 and CDR2 from the germline V gene are SEHNR and FQNEAQ (reference sequence). J lost 3 bases, V lost 1 base, and 3 bases had no gene match. This CDR3 is built from 15 residues. In DNA, the CDR3 is TGTGCCAGCAGCTTAGGGGACAGGGATAAAGAGACCCAGTACTTC. It encodes CASSLGDRDKETQYF.

The J gene is TRBJ2-5, the V gene TRBV27; 12 nucleotides match TRBD2. Trimming removed 3 bases from V and 5 bases from J; junction bases left unmatched: 10. Germline CDR1 MNHEY, CDR2 SMNVEV (reference sequence). The CDR3 runs to 17 residues. The CDR3 DNA reads as TGTGCCAGCAGTTTCAGGGAGACTAGCGGGAGAGGGGAGACCCAGTACTTC. Its protein is CASSFRETSGRGETQYF.

The chain couples TRBV6-6 to TRBJ1-2, with 8 nucleotides matching TRBD1. The trim removed 6 bases at V and 5 bases at J, leaving 8 bases unmatched. The CDR3 extends over 14 amino acids. Germline V CDR1 and CDR2: MNHNY, SVGAGI (reference sequence). The DNA of the CDR3 is TGTGCCAGCAGCAGTGGGACAGGCCTATATGGCTACACCTTC. Its translation: CASSSGTGLYGYTF.

V gene TRBV9 combines with J gene TRBJ1-2, with a possible D match to TRBD1 (6 bases). The CDR3 loop spans 15 amino acids. Germline V lookup: CDR1 SGDLS, CDR2 YYNGEE. Trimming shortened V by 0 bases and J by 4 bases, and 13 bases separated the two germline ends. Here the CDR3 reads CASSVGDKWPYGYTF. In DNA form, the CDR3 reads TGTGCCAGCAGCGTAGGGGACAAATGGCCCTATGGCTACACCTTC.

This chain links TRBV6-5 with TRBJ2-7; TRBD1 is a possible D gene (6 bases). The germline V and J ends were trimmed by 2 bases and 4 bases, with 15 bases remaining between them. The CDR3 spans 15 residues. In germline, CDR1 is MNHEY, CDR2 SVGAGI. CDR3 sequence: CASSYTGSLGYEQYF. CDR3 sequence (DNA): TGTGCCAGCAGTTACACAGGGTCCCTTGGGTACGAGCAGTACTTC.

The chain has TRBV7-9 and TRBJ2-5; D is unclear. V was shortened by 5 bases and J by 1 base, with 11 bases between the two germline ends. Germline V gene sequence: CDR1 SEHNR, CDR2 FQNEAQ (reference sequence). The length of the CDR3 is 14 residues. CDR3 sequence reads: CASSADTFQETQYF. DNA of the CDR3: TGTGCCAGCAGCGCAGACACGTTCCAAGAGACCCAGTACTTC.

The chain joins TRBV5-1 to TRBJ2-5; TRBD2 agrees at 16 bases. Germline V gene data show CDR1 as SGHRS and CDR2 as YFSETQ. Trimming at V came to 4 bases and at J to 6 bases, leaving 6 bases not matched to a gene. The CDR3 spans 16 residues. DNA of the CDR3: TGCGCCAGCAGCGGCGGGACTAGCGGGAGGGAAAAGACCCAGTACTTC. It specifies CASSGGTSGREKTQYF. The complete variable domain, with remaining parts taken from reference TRBV5-1 and TRBJ2-5, reads KAGVTQTPRYLIKTRGQQVTLSCSPISGHRSVSWYQQTPGQGLQFLFEYFSETQRNKGNFPGRFSGRQFSNSRSEMNVSTLELGDSALYLCASSGGTSGREKTQYFGPGTRLLVL.

The V and J genes are TRBV14 and TRBJ2-7; possible D gene TRBD1, 5 bases. The CDR3 loop spans 13 amino acids. V lost 5 bases to trimming and J lost 8 bases, with 16 bases between them. CDR1 is SGHDN, CDR2 FVKESK, per germline. The CDR3 DNA reads TGTGCCAGCAGCTTAAAATGGGGCTCTCAGCAGTACTTC. Encoded protein: CASSLKWGSQQYF.

The rearrangement uses TRBV7-2 and TRBJ1-2; perhaps TRBD1 as D (5 bases). Germline V gives CDR1 SGHTA, CDR2 FQGNSA. V lost 7 bases, J lost 6 bases, and 18 bases lay in between. The CDR3 extends over 14 amino acids. CDR3 protein: CASTSQGRANGYTF. In nucleotides, the CDR3 is TGTGCCAGCACTTCCCAGGGCAGGGCCAATGGCTACACCTTC.

V gene TRBV9 combines with J gene TRBJ2-2; D may be TRBD2 (5 bases). The CDR3 covers 15 residues. Germline-derived CDR1 and CDR2 are SGDLS and YYNGEE. V was cut by 1 base and J by 4 bases, with 11 bases left in between. The CDR3 region has the DNA TGTGCCAGCAGCGTAATCCCGGGAACCACCGGGGAGCTGTTTTTT. Translated, it gives CASSVIPGTTGELFF.

V gene TRBV29-1 combines with J gene TRBJ1-2; 9 nucleotides agree with TRBD1. The germline V gene has CDR1 SQVTM and CDR2 ANQGSEA. The V gene end was trimmed by 2 bases and the J gene end by 6 bases; junction bases not matched to a gene: 4. The CDR3 runs to 13 residues. CDR3 coding DNA: TGCAGCGTTGAATGGACAGGGGCGCATGGCTACACCTTC. This sequence encodes CSVEWTGAHGYTF. Filled out from reference TRBV29-1 and TRBJ1-2, the complete variable domain reads SAVISQKPSRDICQRGTSLTIQCQVDSQVTMMFWYRQQPGQSLTLIATANQGSEATYESGFVIDKFPISRPNLTFSTLTVSNMSPEDSSIYLCSVEWTGAHGYTFGSGTRLTVV.

The chain uses TRBV5-1 and TRBJ1-1, with D uncertain. Trimming left V 4 bases short and J 4 bases short, with 8 bases between. Germline V gene data show CDR1 as SGHRS and CDR2 as YFSETQ. This CDR3 contains 12 residues. Here the CDR3 reads CASSPPGTEAFF. The CDR3, as DNA: TGCGCCAGCAGCCCCCCGGGCACTGAAGCTTTCTTT.

This clone was counted a single time. The rearrangement joins TRBV6-5 to TRBJ2-7; TRBD2 might be the D (5 bases). V gave up 6 bases and J gave up 5 bases, with 11 bases separating them. CDR1 and CDR2 from the germline V gene are MNHEY and SVGAGI. This CDR3 spans 12 amino acids. CDR3 loop: CASRGVGNEQYF. CDR3 nucleotides: TGTGCCAGCAGGGGAGTTGGCAACGAGCAGTACTTC.

CDR3 protein: CATSPRAGGYTF. In DNA, the CDR3 is TGTGCCACCAGCCCAAGAGCGGGTGGCTACACCTTC. The chain is built from TRBV15 and TRBJ1-2; D is ambiguous. V dropped 5 bases and J dropped 7 bases, with 11 bases sitting between them. Germline assignment: CDR1 LNHNV and CDR2 YYDKDF (reference sequence). This CDR3 has 12 amino acids. The whole variable domain, remainder taken from reference TRBV15 and TRBJ1-2, is DAMVIQNPRYQVTQFGKPVTLSCSQTLNHNVMYWYQQKSSQAPKLLFHYYDKDFNNEADTPDNFQSRRPNTSFCFLDIRSPGLGDTAMYLCATSPRAGGYTFGSGTRLTVV.

This rearrangement joins TRBV14 to TRBJ2-3; D is uncertain. The CDR3 contains 13 residues. Germline V CDR1 and CDR2: SGHDN, FVKESK. V lost 0 bases and J lost 5, with 6 bases in between. The CDR3 nucleotides read TGTGCCAGCAGCCAAGATCGGGTAGATACGCAGTATTTT. This codes for CASSQDRVDTQYF.

This chain uses TRBV6-1 with TRBJ2-3, with 11 bases aligning to TRBD2. Germline V gene data show CDR1 as MNHNS and CDR2 as SASEGT. With 4 bases clipped from V and 2 bases from J, the junction kept 8 bases outside the gene matches. The CDR3 is 17 amino acids. CDR3 protein: CASSGLVAGGYTDTQYF. The CDR3, as DNA: TGTGCCAGCAGTGGACTGGTAGCGGGAGGGTACACAGATACGCAGTATTTT.

V gene TRBV19 combines with J gene TRBJ2-2, with 7 positions matching TRBD2. This CDR3 is built from 20 residues. V was clipped by 6 bases and J by 6 bases; unmatched bases: 25. Germline lookup yields CDR1 LNHDA and CDR2 SQIVND (reference sequence). The CDR3 here is CASSHYTRRAGRGGAGELFF. The CDR3 region has the DNA TGTGCCAGTAGCCACTATACTAGGCGGGCTGGGAGGGGAGGAGCCGGGGAGCTGTTTTTT.

The chain couples TRBV10-2 to TRBJ1-2; D remains ambiguous. The CDR3 extends over 14 amino acids. CDR1 is WSHSY and CDR2 is SAAADI in the germline V gene. The V gene lost 7 bases and the J gene lost 6 bases, with 18 bases spanning the gap. The CDR3 DNA follows: TGCGCCAGCAATAGTATGTCTGGTTCCCATGGCTACACCTTC. This gives the protein CASNSMSGSHGYTF.

The genes are TRBV5-1 and TRBJ2-1; 7 bases fit TRBD2. The germline V gene encodes CDR1 SGHRS and CDR2 YFSETQ. The CDR3 is made up of 15 amino acids. The chain's CDR3 is CASQSTSATYNEQFF. CDR3 DNA sequence: TGCGCTTCCCAGAGCACTAGCGCTACCTACAATGAGCAGTTCTTC.

The chain uses TRBV7-3 and TRBJ2-1; 8 bases match TRBD1. Per germline, CDR1 SGHTA and CDR2 FQGTGA. This CDR3 has 17 residues. V shed 5 bases, J shed 7 bases, and the junction held 16 bases outside the gene matches. DNA for the CDR3: TGTGCCAGCAGCCATCTCACTCCCGACAGGGGTGAAAATGAGCAGTTCTTC. Translated: CASSHLTPDRGENEQFF.

The rearrangement joins TRBV19 to TRBJ2-2; 10 nucleotides align to TRBD2. CDR3 length: 17 residues. V was clipped by 2 bases and J by 1 base; unmatched bases: 4. From germline, CDR1 is LNHDA and CDR2 SQIVND (reference sequence). As DNA, the CDR3 is TGTGCCAGTAGTATAAGAGCGGGAGGGATGAACACCGGGGAGCTGTTTTTT. Its protein product is CASSIRAGGMNTGELFF.

As DNA, the CDR3 is TGTGCCACCAGCAGAGGAGCCTTCAATGAGCAGTTCTTC. Translated: CATSRGAFNEQFF. This chain connects TRBV15 to TRBJ2-1; D unclear. Between the trimmed V and J ends, which lost 1 base and 6 bases, there was a span of 7 bases. Germline V gene data show CDR1 as LNHNV and CDR2 as YYDKDF (reference sequence). The CDR3 is made up of 13 amino acids.

The chain couples TRBV5-3 to TRBJ2-1; D is possibly TRBD2 (5 bases). TRBV5-3 counts as an open reading frame of uncertain function. V lost 2 bases and J lost 3, with 18 bases in between. CDR3 size: 17 residues. CDR3 in amino acids: CARSFHRGTGSYNEQFF. The CDR3 DNA reads as TGTGCCAGAAGCTTCCATCGCGGTACTGGGAGCTACAATGAGCAGTTCTTC.

The chain joins TRBV30 to TRBJ1-1, with D perhaps TRBD1 (6 bases). This CDR3 spans 11 amino acids. V was trimmed by 8 bases and J by 7 bases, leaving 14 bases between them. Germline V gene sequence: CDR1 GTSNPN, CDR2 SVGIG (reference sequence). Here the CDR3 reads CARLGQLEAFF. The CDR3 DNA reads as TGTGCCCGGCTCGGACAGCTTGAAGCTTTCTTT.

The gene calls are TRBV29-1 and TRBJ2-5, with D perhaps matching TRBD2 (6 bases). Per germline, CDR1 SQVTM and CDR2 ANQGSEA. The CDR3 is made up of 13 amino acids. The V end was cut by 0 bases, the J end by 7 bases, with 12 bases between. CDR3 sequence: CSVEEVLSGTQYF. The CDR3 region has the DNA TGCAGCGTTGAAGAGGTCCTTAGCGGGACCCAGTACTTC. Full variable domain (remainder filled in from reference TRBV29-1 and TRBJ2-5): SAVISQKPSRDICQRGTSLTIQCQVDSQVTMMFWYRQQPGQSLTLIATANQGSEATYESGFVIDKFPISRPNLTFSTLTVSNMSPEDSSIYLCSVEEVLSGTQYFGPGTRLLVL.

The rearrangement uses TRBV5-6 and TRBJ1-2; a possible D gene is TRBD1 (5 bases). V lost 1 base, J lost 4 bases, and 14 bases lay in between. This CDR3 contains 15 residues. From germline, CDR1 is SGHDT and CDR2 YYEEEE. CDR3 region: CASSLPVGGVYGYTF. In DNA form, the CDR3 reads TGTGCCAGCAGCTTGCCTGTGGGGGGAGTCTATGGCTACACCTTC. Combining the CDR3 with reference TRBV5-6 and TRBJ1-2 gives the whole variable domain DAGVTQSPTHLIKTRGQQVTLRCSPKSGHDTVSWYQQALGQGPQFIFQYYEEEERQRGNFPDRFSGHQFPNYSSELNVNALLLGDSALYLCASSLPVGGVYGYTFGSGTRLTVV.

This clone showed up just once. This chain joins TRBV13 and TRBJ2-3, with 13 bases matching TRBD2. The trim removed 1 base at V and 6 bases at J, leaving 7 bases unmatched. The CDR3 has 17 amino acids. CDR1 PRHDT and CDR2 FYEKMQ come from the germline V gene (reference sequence). CDR3 DNA: TGTGCCAGCAGCTTAGACCGACTAGCGGGAGGAACGGATACGCAGTATTTT. Amino acid sequence: CASSLDRLAGGTDTQYF.

The J gene is TRBJ1-1, the V gene TRBV5-1, with D tentatively TRBD1 (5 bases). The V end was cut by 0 bases, the J end by 3 bases, with 9 bases between. The CDR3 totals 14 residues. Germline CDR1 SGHRS, CDR2 YFSETQ. The CDR3 here is CASSLVGADTEAFF. CDR3 DNA sequence: TGCGCCAGCAGCTTGGTAGGGGCGGACACTGAAGCTTTCTTT.

The chain links TRBV18 to TRBJ2-7; perhaps TRBD1 as D (5 bases). The germline V gene has CDR1 KGHSH and CDR2 LQKENI. V was clipped by 4 bases and J by 2 bases, with 12 bases between them. The CDR3 is 14 amino acids. The CDR3 nucleotides are TGTGCCAGCTCACAAGGGGCCCTTACCTACGAGCAGTACTTC. Its protein is CASSQGALTYEQYF.